The present T cell receptor (beta chain) was sequenced within a study of T cell clonotyping in hematopoietic cell transplantation. Study results and limitations: At the given depth, recipient repertoires were over 95% de novo clonotypes. Graft donor and pretransplant recipient Inverse Simpson Index values predicted broader posttransplant TCR diversity. After transplant, recipient diversity fell while pathologically expanded clonotypes grew through day 180.

This clone was detected only a few times. Its matching antigen is unknown. Germline CDR1 SGHAT, CDR2 FQNNGV. There are 13 residues in the CDR3. Trimming cost V 0 bases and J 4 bases, with 7 bases left between them. Sequenced by immunoSEQ multiplex PCR; TCRdb stores in-frame clones only, minus some. This sample carries 15,000 or so clones, 90% of them seen once, and the ten largest clones take approximately 3%. The sequenced sample consisted of peripheral blood mononuclear cells. The TCR was taken from a man in his fifties in good health. Some clones in this sample may be carry-over from other donors' samples. The chain carries TRBV11-2 and TRBJ2-7, with D hard to call. DNA of the CDR3: TGTGCCAGCAGCTTAGATTACCGGTACGAGCAGTACTTC. Amino acid sequence: CASSLDYRYEQYF.